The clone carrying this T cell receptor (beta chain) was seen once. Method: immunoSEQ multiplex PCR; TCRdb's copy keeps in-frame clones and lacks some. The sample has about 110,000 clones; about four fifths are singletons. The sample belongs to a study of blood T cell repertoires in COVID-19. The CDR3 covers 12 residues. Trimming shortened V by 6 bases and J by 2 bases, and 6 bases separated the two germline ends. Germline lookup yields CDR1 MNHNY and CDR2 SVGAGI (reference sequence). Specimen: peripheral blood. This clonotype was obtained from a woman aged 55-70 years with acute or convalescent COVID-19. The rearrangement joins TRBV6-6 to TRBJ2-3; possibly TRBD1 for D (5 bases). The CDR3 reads CASRGLTDTQYF. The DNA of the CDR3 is TGTGCCAGCAGGGGGCTCACAGATACGCAGTATTTT.